This T cell receptor (beta chain) is from a study of blood T cell repertoires in COVID-19. At the level of the study: Sources were T cells, B-cell-depleted T cells, or PBMCs; the material itself was cDNA or gDNA.

Per the study methods: Counts of nucleated cells, estimated from reference gene primer amplification, were obtained. Some clones are missing from TCRdb's copy, which holds only in-frame ones; the method was immunoSEQ multiplex PCR. V and J calls plus clone size are reproduced from that table; the DNA served to infer D and trimming. This sample has 260,000 or so clones, with 88% found just once. Trimming removed 5 bases from V and 0 bases from J, with 11 bases in between. CDR3 length equals 14 residues. Germline V gene data show CDR1 as MRHNA and CDR2 as SNTAGT. The receptor was isolated from a human donor in a cohort sampled during active COVID-19. The sample was peripheral blood. The chain links TRBV6-4 to TRBJ2-7; D not resolved. CDR3 residues: CASSSPSDSYEQYF. Written as DNA, the CDR3 is TGTGCCAGCAGTTCCCCGAGCGACTCCTACGAGCAGTACTTC.